This TCR beta chain was obtained from a study of blood T cells in healthy people across ages. Study-wide results and caveats: Higher naive T cell percentage went strongly together with higher TCR beta diversity.

Peripheral blood from each donor was collected in a volume of approximately 9.5 milliliters. A J-beta primer mix and a sample-barcoded 5' primer were used in a second PCR of about 7 to 12 cycles. Tags on each cDNA molecule came from a template-switch adaptor with 12 random nucleotides. Sequencing of every sample gave 2.5 million or more CDR3-containing paired-end reads. TCRdb re-called the 5' RACE reads through MiXCR, storing one row per CDR3 protein. The sample carries 1.5 million to 2 million distinct CDR3 sequences, 28% recorded once. The CDR3 has 14 residues. Germline V lookup: CDR1 SGHTA, CDR2 FQGNSA. This clonotype appeared many times. What it binds is not known. The junction differs from germline at one of its ends, possibly a read error.

This chain links TRBV7-2 with TRBJ2-5; tentative D call: TRBD2 (6 bases). Sequencing was done on a sample of blood. The receptor comes from a woman aged 30 to 39 in good health. CDR3 DNA: TGTGCCAGCAGCCCCGGGGGAGTACAAGTGACCCAGTACTTC. Amino acid sequence: CASSPGGVQVTQYF.